The TCR beta chain described here comes from a study of blood T cells in healthy people across ages. General study findings and limits: In older individuals, TCR beta diversity per million T cells was lower, falling roughly linearly with age.

Through a sample-barcoded 5' primer and a J-beta primer mix, a second PCR was run for roughly 7 to 11 cycles. TCRdb processed the 5' RACE reads anew with MiXCR; each CDR3 protein has one entry. This table has around 1,000,000 distinct CDR3 sequences, 25% appearing once. With regard to this clonotype: The antigen remains undetermined.

The same data also went into a second study, on T cells of mothers and their children.

The sample comprised blood. This clonotype originated in a girl aged 2 to 9 in good health.

CDR3 residues: CSGLGREETQYF. The DNA of the CDR3 is TGCAGTGGGCTGGGGAGGGAAGAGACCCAGTACTTC. The chain links TRBV20-1 to TRBJ2-5; 7 bases match TRBD2. Germline V gene lookup returns CDR1 DFQATT and CDR2 SNEGSKA (reference sequence). Unmatched junction bases numbered 5, after V lost 7 bases and J lost 3 bases. This CDR3 region has 12 residues.